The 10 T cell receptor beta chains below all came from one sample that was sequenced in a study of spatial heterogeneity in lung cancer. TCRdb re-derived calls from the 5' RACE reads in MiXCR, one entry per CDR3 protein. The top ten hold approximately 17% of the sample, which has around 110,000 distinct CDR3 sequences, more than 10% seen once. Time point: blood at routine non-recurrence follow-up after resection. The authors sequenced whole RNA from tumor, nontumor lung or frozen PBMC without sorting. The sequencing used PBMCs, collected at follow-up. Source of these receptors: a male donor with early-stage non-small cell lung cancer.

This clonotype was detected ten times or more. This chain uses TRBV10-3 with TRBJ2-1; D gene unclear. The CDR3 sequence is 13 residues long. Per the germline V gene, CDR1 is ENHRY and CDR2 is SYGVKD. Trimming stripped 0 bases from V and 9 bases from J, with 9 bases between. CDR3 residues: CAISESLVGEQFF. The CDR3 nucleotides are TGTGCCATCAGTGAGTCTTTGGTAGGTGAGCAGTTCTTC.

As DNA, the CDR3 is TGTGCCATCCACAGGGGCCCGAACACCGGGGAGCTGTTTTTT. It encodes CAIHRGPNTGELFF. The chain links TRBV10-3 to TRBJ2-2; 7 bases are a match to TRBD1. The CDR3 is made up of 14 amino acids. Germline trimming cut 8 bases from V and 0 bases from J; bases unmatched to any gene: 3. Looked up from germline, CDR1 is ENHRY and CDR2 is SYGVKD.

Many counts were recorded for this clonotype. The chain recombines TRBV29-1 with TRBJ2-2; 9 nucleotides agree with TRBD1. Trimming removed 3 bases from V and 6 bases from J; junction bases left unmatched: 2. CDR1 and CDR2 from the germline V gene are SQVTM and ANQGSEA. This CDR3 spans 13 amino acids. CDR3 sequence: CSVDGTGPGELFF. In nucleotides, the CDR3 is TGCAGCGTTGACGGGACAGGGCCCGGGGAGCTGTTTTTT.

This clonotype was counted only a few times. DNA for the CDR3: TGTGCCAGTACCAACAGGGCTGGGGCCAACGTCCTGACTTTC. Protein: CASTNRAGANVLTF. The chain recombines TRBV19 with TRBJ2-6; possible D gene TRBD1, 6 bases. V lost 7 bases and J lost 2, with 9 bases in between. Germline V gene sequence: CDR1 LNHDA, CDR2 SQIVND (reference sequence). The CDR3 is 14 residues long.

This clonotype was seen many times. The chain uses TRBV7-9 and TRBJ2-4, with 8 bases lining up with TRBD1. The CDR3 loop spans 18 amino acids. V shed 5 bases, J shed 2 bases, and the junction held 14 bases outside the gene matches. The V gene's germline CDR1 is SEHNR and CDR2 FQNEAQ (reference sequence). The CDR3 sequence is CASSRPGTGTGTKNIQYF. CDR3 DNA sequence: TGTGCCAGCAGCCGTCCCGGGACAGGTACGGGGACCAAAAACATTCAGTACTTC. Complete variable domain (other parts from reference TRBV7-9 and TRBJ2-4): DTGVSQNPRHKITKRGQNVTFRCDPISEHNRLYWYRQTLGQGPEFLTYFQNEAQLEKSRLLSDRFSAERPKGSFSTLEIQRTEQGDSAMYLCASSRPGTGTGTKNIQYFGAGTRLSVL.

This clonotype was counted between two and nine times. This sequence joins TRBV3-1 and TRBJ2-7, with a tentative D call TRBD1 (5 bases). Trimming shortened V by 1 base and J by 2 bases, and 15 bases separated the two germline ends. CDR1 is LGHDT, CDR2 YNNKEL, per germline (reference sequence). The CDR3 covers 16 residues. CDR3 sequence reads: CASSQVGRQRPYEQYF. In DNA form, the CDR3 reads TGTGCCAGCAGCCAAGTAGGTCGACAGAGACCCTACGAGCAGTACTTC.

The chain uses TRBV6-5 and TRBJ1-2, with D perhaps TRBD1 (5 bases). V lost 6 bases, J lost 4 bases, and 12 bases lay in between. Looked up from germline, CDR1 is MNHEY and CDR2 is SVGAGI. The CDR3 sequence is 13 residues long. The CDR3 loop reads CASRPTQGYGYTF. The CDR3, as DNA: TGTGCCAGCAGGCCAACTCAGGGCTATGGCTACACCTTC.

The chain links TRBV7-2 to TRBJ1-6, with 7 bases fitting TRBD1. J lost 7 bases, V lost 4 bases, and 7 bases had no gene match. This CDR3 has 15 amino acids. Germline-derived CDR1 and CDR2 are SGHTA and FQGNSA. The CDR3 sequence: CASSSETGRNSPLHF. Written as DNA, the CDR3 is TGTGCCAGCAGCTCCGAGACAGGGAGGAATTCACCCCTCCACTTT.

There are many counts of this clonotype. DNA of the CDR3: TGTGCCAGCAGCTTAACGGGACAGGGAGGTCAGCCCCAGCATTTT. This encodes CASSLTGQGGQPQHF. This chain links TRBV7-2 with TRBJ1-5, with 9 bases aligning to TRBD1. Looked up from germline, CDR1 is SGHTA and CDR2 is FQGNSA. CDR3 length equals 15 residues. Germline trimming cut 2 bases from V and 6 bases from J; bases unmatched to any gene: 5.

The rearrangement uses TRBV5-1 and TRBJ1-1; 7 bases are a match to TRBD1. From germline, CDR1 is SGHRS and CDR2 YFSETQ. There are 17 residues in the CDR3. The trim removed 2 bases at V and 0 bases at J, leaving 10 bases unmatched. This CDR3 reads CASSFWGQTNLNTEAFF. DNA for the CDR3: TGCGCCAGCAGCTTTTGGGGACAGACCAACCTGAACACTGAAGCTTTCTTT. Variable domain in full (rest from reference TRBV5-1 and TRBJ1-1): KAGVTQTPRYLIKTRGQQVTLSCSPISGHRSVSWYQQTPGQGLQFLFEYFSETQRNKGNFPGRFSGRQFSNSRSEMNVSTLELGDSALYLCASSFWGQTNLNTEAFFGQGTRLTVV.